This entry describes one T cell receptor (beta chain). Its specificity is unknown. Generated by immunoSEQ multiplex PCR, the TCRdb table keeps only in-frame clones and is missing some. The table includes roughly 1.4 million clones, approximately 98.5% detected once. This specimen belongs to a study of shared clonotypes between healthy human individuals. Study-level results: Compared with clonotypes that all four donors shared, non-shared clonotypes had lower generation probabilities.

The clonotype comes from a man aged 30 to 39 in good health. The specimen sequenced was naive CD4+ T cells sorted from blood. As to subset: CD45RA+ positively selected.

CDR3 region: CASSQGGLSRAFF. CDR3 DNA: TGTGCCAGCAGCCAAGGAGGACTCTCCAGGGCTTTCTTT. This chain uses TRBV14 with TRBJ1-1; no definite D call. Germline V gene data show CDR1 as SGHDN and CDR2 as FVKESK. V was pared by 1 base and J by 11 bases, with 14 bases between. This CDR3 is 13 amino acids long.